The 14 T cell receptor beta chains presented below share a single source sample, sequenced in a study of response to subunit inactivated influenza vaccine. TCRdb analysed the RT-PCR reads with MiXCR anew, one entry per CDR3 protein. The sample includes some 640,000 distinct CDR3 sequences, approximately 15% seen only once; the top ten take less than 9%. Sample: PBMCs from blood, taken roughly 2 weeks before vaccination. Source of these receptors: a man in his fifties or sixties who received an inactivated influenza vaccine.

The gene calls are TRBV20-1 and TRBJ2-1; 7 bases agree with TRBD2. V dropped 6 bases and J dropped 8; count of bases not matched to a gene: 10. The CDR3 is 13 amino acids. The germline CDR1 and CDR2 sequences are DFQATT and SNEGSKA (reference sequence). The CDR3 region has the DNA TGCAGTGCAAACGCCCCTACTAGCGATGAGCAGTTCTTC. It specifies CSANAPTSDEQFF.

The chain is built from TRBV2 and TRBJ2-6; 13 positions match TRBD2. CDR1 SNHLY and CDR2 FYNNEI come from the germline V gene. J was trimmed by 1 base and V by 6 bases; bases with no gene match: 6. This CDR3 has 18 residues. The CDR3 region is CASRGLAGVLSGANVLTF. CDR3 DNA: TGTGCCAGCAGAGGACTAGCGGGAGTTTTATCTGGGGCCAACGTCCTGACTTTC.

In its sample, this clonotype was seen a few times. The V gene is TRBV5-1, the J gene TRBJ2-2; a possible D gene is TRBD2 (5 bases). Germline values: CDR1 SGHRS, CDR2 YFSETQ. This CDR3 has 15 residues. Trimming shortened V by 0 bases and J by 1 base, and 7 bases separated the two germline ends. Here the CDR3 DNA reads TGCGCCAGCAGCTTGGGAGGGAAGAACACCGGGGAGCTGTTTTTT. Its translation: CASSLGGKNTGELFF.

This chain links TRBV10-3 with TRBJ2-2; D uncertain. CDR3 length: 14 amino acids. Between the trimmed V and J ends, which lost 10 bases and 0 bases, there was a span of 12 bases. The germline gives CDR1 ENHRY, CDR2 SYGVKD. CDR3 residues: CATAHQANTGELFF. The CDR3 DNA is TGTGCCACCGCGCACCAGGCGAACACCGGGGAGCTGTTTTTT.

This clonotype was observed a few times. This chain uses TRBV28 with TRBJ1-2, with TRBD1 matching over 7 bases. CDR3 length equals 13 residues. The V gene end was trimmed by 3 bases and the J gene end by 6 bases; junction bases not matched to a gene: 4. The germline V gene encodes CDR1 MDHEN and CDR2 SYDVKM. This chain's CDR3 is CASSFKGAHGYTF. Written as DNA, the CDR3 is TGTGCCAGCAGTTTTAAGGGGGCCCATGGCTACACCTTC.

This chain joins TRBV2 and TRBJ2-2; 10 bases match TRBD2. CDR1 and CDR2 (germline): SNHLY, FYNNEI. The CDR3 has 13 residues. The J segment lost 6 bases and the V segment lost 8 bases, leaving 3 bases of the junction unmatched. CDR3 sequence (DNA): TGTGCCAGCGGGACTAGCGTTCCCGGGGAGCTGTTTTTT. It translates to CASGTSVPGELFF.

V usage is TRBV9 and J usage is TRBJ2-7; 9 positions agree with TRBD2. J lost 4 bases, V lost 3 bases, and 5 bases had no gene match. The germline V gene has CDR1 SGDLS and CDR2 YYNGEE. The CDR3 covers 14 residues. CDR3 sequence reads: CASSESGRWYEQYF. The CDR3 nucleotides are TGTGCCAGCAGCGAAAGCGGGAGGTGGTACGAGCAGTACTTC.

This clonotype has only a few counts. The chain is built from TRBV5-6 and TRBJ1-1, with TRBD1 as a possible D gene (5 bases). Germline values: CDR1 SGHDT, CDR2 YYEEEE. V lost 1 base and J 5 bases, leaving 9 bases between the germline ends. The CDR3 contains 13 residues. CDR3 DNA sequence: TGTGCCAGCAGCTTGTCAGGGTGGACTGAAGCTTTCTTT. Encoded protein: CASSLSGWTEAFF. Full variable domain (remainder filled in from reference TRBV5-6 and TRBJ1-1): DAGVTQSPTHLIKTRGQQVTLRCSPKSGHDTVSWYQQALGQGPQFIFQYYEEEERQRGNFPDRFSGHQFPNYSSELNVNALLLGDSALYLCASSLSGWTEAFFGQGTRLTVV.

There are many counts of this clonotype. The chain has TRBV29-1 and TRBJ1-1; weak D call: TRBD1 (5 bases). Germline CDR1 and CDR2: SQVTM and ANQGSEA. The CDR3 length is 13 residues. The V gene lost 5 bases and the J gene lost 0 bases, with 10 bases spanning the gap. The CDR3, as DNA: TGCAGCGTTACGACAGCCTTGAACACTGAAGCTTTCTTT. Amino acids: CSVTTALNTEAFF.

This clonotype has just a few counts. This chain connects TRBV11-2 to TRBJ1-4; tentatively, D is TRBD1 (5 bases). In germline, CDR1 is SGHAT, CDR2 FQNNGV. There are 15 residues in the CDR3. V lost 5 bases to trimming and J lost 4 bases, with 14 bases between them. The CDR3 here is CASSRGPGINEKLFF. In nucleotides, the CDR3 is TGTGCCAGCAGCCGCGGGCCAGGGATTAATGAAAAACTGTTTTTT. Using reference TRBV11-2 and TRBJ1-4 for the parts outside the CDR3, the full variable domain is EAGVAQSPRYKIIEKRQSVAFWCNPISGHATLYWYQQILGQGPKLLIQFQNNGVVDDSQLPKDRFSAERLKGVDSTLKIQPAKLEDSAVYLCASSRGPGINEKLFFGSGTQLSVL.

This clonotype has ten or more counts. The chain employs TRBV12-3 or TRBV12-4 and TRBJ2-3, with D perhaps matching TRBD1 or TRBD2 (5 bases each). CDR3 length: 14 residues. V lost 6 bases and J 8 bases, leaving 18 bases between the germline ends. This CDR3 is CASSPVIPGTTQYF. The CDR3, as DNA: TGTGCCAGCAGCCCTGTAATCCCCGGGACTACGCAGTATTTT.

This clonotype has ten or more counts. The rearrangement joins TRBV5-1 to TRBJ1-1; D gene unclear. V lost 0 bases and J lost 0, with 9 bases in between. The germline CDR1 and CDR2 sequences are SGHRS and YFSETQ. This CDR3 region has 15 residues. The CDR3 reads CASSLDQMMNTEAFF. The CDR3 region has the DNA TGCGCCAGCAGCTTGGATCAGATGATGAACACTGAAGCTTTCTTT.

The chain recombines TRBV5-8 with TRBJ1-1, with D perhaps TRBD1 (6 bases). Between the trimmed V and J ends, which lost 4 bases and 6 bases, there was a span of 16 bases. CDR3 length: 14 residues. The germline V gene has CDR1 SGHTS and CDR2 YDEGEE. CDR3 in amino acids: CASSQIYRVPEAFF. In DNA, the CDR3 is TGTGCCAGCAGCCAGATATACAGGGTGCCTGAAGCTTTCTTT.

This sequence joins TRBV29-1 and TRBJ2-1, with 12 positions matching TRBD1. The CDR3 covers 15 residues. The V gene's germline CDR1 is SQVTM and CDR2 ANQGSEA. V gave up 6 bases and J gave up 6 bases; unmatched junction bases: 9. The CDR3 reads CSVAGGTGGRNEQFF. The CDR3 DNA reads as TGCAGCGTGGCAGGGGGGACAGGGGGCCGCAATGAGCAGTTCTTC.